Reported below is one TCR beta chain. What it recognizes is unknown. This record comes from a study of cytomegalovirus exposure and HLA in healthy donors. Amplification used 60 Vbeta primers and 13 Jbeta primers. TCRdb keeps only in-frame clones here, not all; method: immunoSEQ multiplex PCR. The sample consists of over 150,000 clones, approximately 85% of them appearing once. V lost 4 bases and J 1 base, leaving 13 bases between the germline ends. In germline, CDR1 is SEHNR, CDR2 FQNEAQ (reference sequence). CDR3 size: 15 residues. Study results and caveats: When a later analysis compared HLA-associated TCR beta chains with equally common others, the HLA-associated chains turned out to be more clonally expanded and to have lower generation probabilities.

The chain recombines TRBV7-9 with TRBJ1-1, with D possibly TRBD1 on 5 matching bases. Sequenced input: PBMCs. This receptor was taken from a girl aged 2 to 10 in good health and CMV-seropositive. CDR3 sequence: CASSSGGGWNTEAFF. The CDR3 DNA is TGTGCCAGCAGCTCGGGGGGGGGATGGAACACTGAAGCTTTCTTT.